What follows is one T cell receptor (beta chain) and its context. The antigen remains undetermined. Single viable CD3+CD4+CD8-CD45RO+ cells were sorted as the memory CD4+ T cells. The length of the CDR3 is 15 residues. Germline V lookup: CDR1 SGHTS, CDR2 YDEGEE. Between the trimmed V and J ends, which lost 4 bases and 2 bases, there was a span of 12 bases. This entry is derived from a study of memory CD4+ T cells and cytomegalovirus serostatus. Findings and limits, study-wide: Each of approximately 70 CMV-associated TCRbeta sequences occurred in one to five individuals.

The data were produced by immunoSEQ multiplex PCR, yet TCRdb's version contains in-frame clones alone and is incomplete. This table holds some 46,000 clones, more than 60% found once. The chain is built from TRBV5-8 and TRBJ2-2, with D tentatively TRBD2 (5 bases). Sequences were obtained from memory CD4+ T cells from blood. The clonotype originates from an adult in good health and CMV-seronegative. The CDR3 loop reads CASSPDFGNTGELFF. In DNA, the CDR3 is TGTGCCAGCAGCCCGGACTTTGGAAACACCGGGGAGCTGTTTTTT.